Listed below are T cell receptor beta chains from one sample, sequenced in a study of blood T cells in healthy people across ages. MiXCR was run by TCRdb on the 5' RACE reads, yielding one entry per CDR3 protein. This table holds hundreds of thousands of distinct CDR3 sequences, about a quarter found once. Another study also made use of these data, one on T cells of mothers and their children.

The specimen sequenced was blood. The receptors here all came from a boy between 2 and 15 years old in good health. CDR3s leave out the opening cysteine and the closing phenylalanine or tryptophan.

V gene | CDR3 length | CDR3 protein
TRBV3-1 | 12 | ASSQPGTSRHRD
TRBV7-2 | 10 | ASSPLTGPQH
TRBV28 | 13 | ASSFAGTGNEKLF
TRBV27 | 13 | ASRLGGQSSYEQY
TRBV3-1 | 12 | ASSQDHGGTEAF
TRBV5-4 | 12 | ASSLADQQETQY
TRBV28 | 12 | ASSRFPKEDTQY
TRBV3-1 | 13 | ASSQGVPGEDTQY
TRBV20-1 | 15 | SAITASGSYLSNEQF
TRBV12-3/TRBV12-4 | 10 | ASSRYTYEQY
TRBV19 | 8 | ASGINTIY
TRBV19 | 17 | ASSSGLAGDLRSTDTQY
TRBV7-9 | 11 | ASTASNTGELF
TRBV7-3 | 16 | ASSLGVSGWGEQETQY
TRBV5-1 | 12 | ASSFGASDNEQF
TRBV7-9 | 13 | ASSFGVKPQETQY
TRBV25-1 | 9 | ASSVGDGYT
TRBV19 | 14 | ASSIGSRGTNTEAF
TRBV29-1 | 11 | SVGGRSIYEQY
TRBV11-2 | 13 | ASSFGQYSTDTQY
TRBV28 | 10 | ASSFLNEKLF
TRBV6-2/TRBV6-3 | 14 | ASTYGTAGVYNEQF
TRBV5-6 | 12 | ASSLDGRVLEQY
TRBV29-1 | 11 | SVAQTTGNTIY
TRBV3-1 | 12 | ASSPGRAPLRAF
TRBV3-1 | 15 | ASSHRGRGFPTGELF
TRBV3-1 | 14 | ASSQSGGSDTGELF
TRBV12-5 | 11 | ASGSGYTDTQY
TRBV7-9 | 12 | ASSLEREGQPQH
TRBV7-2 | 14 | ARGAEKTIMNTEAF
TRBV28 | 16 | ASSLYRSGRPLDNEQF
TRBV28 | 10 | ASSSIFGELF
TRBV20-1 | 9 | SGTANTEAF
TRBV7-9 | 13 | ASSLSTGKGTEAF
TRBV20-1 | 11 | SARDIQKYGYT
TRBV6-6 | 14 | ASNLYSGSFSYEQY
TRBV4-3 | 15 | ASSQEISGSPSDTQY
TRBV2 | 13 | ASTVGSGYTGELF
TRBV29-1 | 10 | SVYPGGYGYT
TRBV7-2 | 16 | ASSSGLAGERVSYEQY
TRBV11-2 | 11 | ASSLGQLSEAF
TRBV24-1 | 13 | ATRKTSGGLNEQF
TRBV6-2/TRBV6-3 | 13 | ASSYSRQGGTEAF
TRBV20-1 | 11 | SARGDRDYEQY
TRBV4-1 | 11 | ASSQDSGESQY
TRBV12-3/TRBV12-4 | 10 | ASSLYPSVQY
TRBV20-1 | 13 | SARRTSGSLETQY
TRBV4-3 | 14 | ASSPFSGGRIGELF
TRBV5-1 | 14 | ASSFGSDRGTYELY
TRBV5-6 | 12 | ASSLDQGAETQY
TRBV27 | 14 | ASSIAPAGGPDEQF
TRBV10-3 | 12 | AIAKAQNTGELF